This T cell receptor beta chain was observed in a study of tumor-infiltrating lymphocytes in glioblastoma multiforme. V lost 7 bases and J 3 bases, leaving 11 bases between the germline ends. The CDR3 runs 13 residues. Germline V gene data show CDR1 as SGHRS and CDR2 as YFSETQ. Study findings and constraints: Detected clone frequencies may not reflect cell counts, being RNA-based.

This clonotype was seen at least ten times. Its antigen is undetermined. TCRB libraries came from RNA via three nested multiplex PCR rounds. These TCRB libraries lack any described unique molecular identifiers. TCRdb re-derived calls from the multiplex PCR reads in MiXCR, one entry per CDR3 protein. The sample records nearly 20,000 distinct CDR3 sequences, about two thirds being singletons. This receptor was identified in a male donor with glioblastoma. The V and J genes are TRBV5-1 and TRBJ2-1; no reliable D call. Material for sequencing was peripheral blood. Here the CDR3 reads CASGPTDYNEQFF. CDR3 in DNA: TGCGCCAGCGGCCCTACAGACTACAATGAGCAGTTCTTC.